This TCR beta chain was captured in a study of control samples from healthy donors and cancer patients. The CDR3 runs to 14 residues. CDR1 is SGHNT and CDR2 is YYREEE in the germline V gene (reference sequence). The V gene lost 2 bases and the J gene lost 4 bases, with 12 bases spanning the gap. Sequenced by immunoSEQ multiplex PCR; TCRdb stores in-frame clones only, minus some. Among some 170,000 clones, just over 95% were seen once, and the ten largest hold over 1%. The TCR sequence derives from a woman in her 30s in good health. This chain uses TRBV5-4 with TRBJ1-2, with no clear D. Sequencing was carried out using blood. CDR3 DNA: TGTGCCAGCAGCTTATCCGAGAGGTTCTATGGCTACACCTTC. This codes for CASSLSERFYGYTF. The entire variable domain, with the rest obtained from reference TRBV5-4 and TRBJ1-2, is as follows: ETGVTQSPTHLIKTRGQQVTLRCSSQSGHNTVSWYQQALGQGPQFIFQYYREEENGRGNFPPRFSGLQFPNYSSELNVNALELDDSALYLCASSLSERFYGYTFGSGTRLTVV.